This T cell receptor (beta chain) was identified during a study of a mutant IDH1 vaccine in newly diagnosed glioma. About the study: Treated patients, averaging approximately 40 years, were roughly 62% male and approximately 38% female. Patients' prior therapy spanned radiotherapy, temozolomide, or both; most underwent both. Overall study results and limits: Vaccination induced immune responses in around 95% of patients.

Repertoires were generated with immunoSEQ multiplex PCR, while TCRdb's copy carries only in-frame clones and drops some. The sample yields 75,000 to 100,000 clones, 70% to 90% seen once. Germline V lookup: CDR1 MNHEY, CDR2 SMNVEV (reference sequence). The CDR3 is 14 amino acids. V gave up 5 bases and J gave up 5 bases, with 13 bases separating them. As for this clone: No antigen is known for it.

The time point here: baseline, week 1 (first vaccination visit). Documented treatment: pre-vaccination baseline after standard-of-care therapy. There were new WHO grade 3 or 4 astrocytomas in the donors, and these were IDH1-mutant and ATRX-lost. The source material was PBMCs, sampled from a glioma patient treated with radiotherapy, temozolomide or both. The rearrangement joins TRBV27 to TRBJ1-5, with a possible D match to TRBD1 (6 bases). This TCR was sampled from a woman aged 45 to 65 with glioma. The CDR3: CASSDTEGDQPQHF. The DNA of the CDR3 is TGTGCCAGCAGTGACACAGAGGGGGATCAGCCCCAGCATTTT.